Listed below are T cell receptor beta chains from one sample, sequenced in a study of blood T cell repertoires in COVID-19. Sequencing was performed with immunoSEQ multiplex PCR; in TCRdb, only in-frame clones are kept and a portion is missing. The table records some 96,000 clones, over 65% of them present only once. The material sequenced was peripheral blood. These receptors all come from a human donor in a cohort sampled during active COVID-19. The CDR3 runs from the conserved cysteine through the conserved F or W.

cdr3_aa | v_call
CASSKGQGNSYEQYF | TRBV19
CASSLLAGFAYNEQFF | TRBV9
CASSFDRGPTDTQYF | TRBV5-4
CASSSPGQATNYGYTF | TRBV6-5
CASRPSGSVETQYF | TRBV28
CASSPGVLPGNQPQHF | TRBV7-8
CASSPPSRAGEKLFF | TRBV18
CASSYRSNQPQHF | TRBV5-8
CASIRWRPGTEAFF | TRBV5-6
CASSQSPTGVNTEAFF | TRBV4-2
CASSPQANEKLFF | TRBV18
CASSTVMNTEAFF | TRBV19
CASSMIAGGANEQFF | TRBV6-5
CASSPTGPGELFF | TRBV7-3
CASSLALSGRASRDTQYF | TRBV5-8
CASSSDGQGNGYTF | TRBV5-1
CASSPTGLGYEQYF | TRBV18
CASSPGLVYEQYF | TRBV19
CAISERGATYEQYF | TRBV10-3
CASSFYRNTEAFF | TRBV12-3/TRBV12-4
CASSYSTGNEQFF | TRBV6-5
CSVENSYGANVLTF | TRBV29-1
CASSRTTGPGYEQYF | TRBV4-2
CASSPLLAGDSYEQYF | TRBV18
CASSLAAENTEAFF | TRBV7-3
CASSVTDSNTEAFF | TRBV5-5
CASSLGDRGSEKLFF | TRBV7-2
CATKNLGAETQYF | TRBV19
CASSVGASGDTGELFF | TRBV9
CASSQDSSGAYEQYF | TRBV4-2
CASSFWQGTANEKLFF | TRBV28
CASSLKGGSRSGGPYEQYF | TRBV7-3
CASSSSGVVGSPLHF | TRBV7-2
CASSLMGPGETQYF | TRBV27
CAWEDGQGTYEQYF | TRBV30
CASSPGQGGQETQYF | TRBV18
CASSPAGTGNNSPLHF | TRBV3-1/TRBV3-2
CASSAQVRGGTEAFF | TRBV7-3
CASGLTSGDQETQYF | TRBV12-5
CASSPRQFSYNEQFF | TRBV7-2
CASSLDVAGEKLFF | TRBV18
CASRWDRAKPSGANVLTF | TRBV2
CASQQGSNQPQHF | TRBV18
CASSPIAGNTDTQYF | TRBV5-1
CASSMRSATQYF | TRBV19
CASSLGRDNEKLFF | TRBV10-1
CASSLRIGDQPQHF | TRBV7-6
CASRSANTGELFF | TRBV28